Presented here are 24 T cell receptor beta chains from one specimen sequenced in a study of radiation and T cells in renal cell carcinoma. Clones were sequenced by immunoSEQ multiplex PCR, and TCRdb holds only the in-frame ones, with some missing. Of around 120,000 clones in the sample, approximately 80% were seen once. Time point reported: blood 2 weeks post-SBRT. Treatment indicated: 15 Gy SBRT to primary tumor, nephrectomy 4 weeks later. Specimen: blood, collected from a patient whose treatment included radiotherapy and nephrectomy. All receptors derive from a woman in her fifties or sixties with renal cell carcinoma.

The genes are TRBV6-6 and TRBJ1-3; D gene uncertain. Germline V gene data show CDR1 as MNHNY and CDR2 as SVGAGI (reference sequence). Trimming removed 4 bases at V and 0 bases at J, with 7 bases between. The CDR3 length is 14 residues. In DNA form, the CDR3 reads TGTGCCAGCAGTTCCCCGAGCTCTGGAAACACCATATATTTT. This sequence encodes CASSSPSSGNTIYF.

The J gene is TRBJ2-3, the V gene TRBV7-2; TRBD1 might be the D (7 bases). Germline V gives CDR1 SGHTA, CDR2 FQGNSA. The CDR3 contains 16 residues. V lost 5 bases and J lost 4, with 19 bases in between. The CDR3 protein is CASSHRRQGGPDTQYF. CDR3 nucleotides: TGTGCCAGCAGCCATCGGCGGCAGGGGGGTCCAGATACGCAGTATTTT.

Concerning this clone: The sample contains more than one DNA sequence encoding this CDR3. The V and J genes are TRBV7-9 and TRBJ1-1; D unresolved. The CDR3 covers 17 residues. Germline V gene lookup returns CDR1 SEHNR and CDR2 FQNEAQ (reference sequence). Trimming shortened V by 4 bases and J by 4 bases, and 22 bases separated the two germline ends. CDR3: CASSSGWVAGSTTEAFF. CDR3 bases: TGTGCCAGCAGCTCCGGCTGGGTGGCGGGTTCCACCACTGAAGCTTTCTTT.

This chain links TRBV5-1 with TRBJ1-4; 7 positions match TRBD1. With 4 bases clipped from V and 7 bases from J, the junction kept 10 bases outside the gene matches. Germline V lookup: CDR1 SGHRS, CDR2 YFSETQ. The CDR3 extends over 15 amino acids. CDR3 DNA: TGCGCCAGCAGCGTACAGGGGCGAGCCCGTGAAAAACTGTTTTTT. This encodes CASSVQGRAREKLFF.

This chain connects TRBV29-1 to TRBJ1-1, with D possibly TRBD1 on 6 matching bases. Trimming left V 6 bases short and J 8 bases short, with 13 bases between. Germline V lookup: CDR1 SQVTM, CDR2 ANQGSEA. CDR3 length equals 11 residues. CDR3 amino acids: CSVRTDLEAFF. The DNA for the CDR3 is TGCAGCGTCCGGACAGACCTCGAAGCTTTCTTT.

This clone has only a few counts. This chain links TRBV7-9 with TRBJ1-1; no definite D call. Trimming took off 5 bases at V and 5 bases at J, with 9 bases between the two ends. The germline CDR1 and CDR2 sequences are SEHNR and FQNEAQ (reference sequence). The length of the CDR3 is 12 residues. The CDR3 coding sequence is TGTGCCAGCAGCCGAGTTGGAACTGAAGCTTTCTTT. As protein: CASSRVGTEAFF.

J is TRBJ1-5 and V is TRBV10-3; 8 bases are shared with TRBD1. V lost 0 bases, J lost 5 bases, and 6 bases stayed unmatched. Germline values: CDR1 ENHRY, CDR2 SYGVKD. The CDR3 sequence is 16 residues long. The CDR3 reads CAISESATGEDQPQHF. CDR3 coding DNA: TGTGCCATCAGTGAGTCCGCGACAGGGGAAGATCAGCCCCAGCATTTT.

To note about this clone: This CDR3 is also generated by other DNA sequences in the sample. The chain uses TRBV5-1 and TRBJ2-7; D not resolved. This CDR3 is built from 15 residues. CDR1 SGHRS and CDR2 YFSETQ come from the germline V gene. The V end lost 0 bases, the J end lost 0 bases, and 10 bases lay between the germline ends. DNA for the CDR3: TGCGCCAGCAGCTTGGAGGCAGGAAGCTCCTACGAGCAGTACTTC. It yields the protein CASSLEAGSSYEQYF.

The chain recombines TRBV9 with TRBJ2-7; possibly TRBD2 for D (6 bases). Looked up from germline, CDR1 is SGDLS and CDR2 is YYNGEE. The CDR3 has 15 amino acids. Trimming shortened V by 0 bases and J by 7 bases, and 17 bases separated the two germline ends. The CDR3 nucleotides read TGTGCCAGCAGCGTAGCTGCGGGAACTTACGGAGAGCAGTACTTC. Translation gives CASSVAAGTYGEQYF.

V gene TRBV9 combines with J gene TRBJ2-7; D is possibly TRBD2 (6 bases). There are 14 residues in the CDR3. The germline V gene encodes CDR1 SGDLS and CDR2 YYNGEE. The ends were cut back, 2 bases at V and 3 bases at J, with 12 bases in the middle. The CDR3 DNA reads as TGTGCCAGCAGCGTCGATCCGGGAGACTACGAGCAGTACTTC. This translates into CASSVDPGDYEQYF.

CDR3 sequence (DNA): TGTGCCAGCAGTGAAGCGCTTGGCCTAGCGGGGGAGCACTACGAGCAGTACTTC. Translating it yields CASSEALGLAGEHYEQYF. The chain is built from TRBV2 and TRBJ2-7, with 10 nucleotides matching TRBD2. V lost 0 bases and J lost 3; bases outside the gene matches: 11. The CDR3 covers 18 residues. Germline loops: CDR1 SNHLY, CDR2 FYNNEI. Based on the CDR3 plus reference TRBV2 and TRBJ2-7, the full variable domain is EPEVTQTPSHQVTQMGQEVILRCVPISNHLYFYWYRQILGQKVEFLVSFYNNEISEKSEIFDDQFSVERPDGSNFTLKIRSTKLEDSAMYFCASSEALGLAGEHYEQYFGPGTRLTVT.

The rearrangement links TRBV19 to TRBJ1-2; 10 bases agree with TRBD1. The germline V gene encodes CDR1 LNHDA and CDR2 SQIVND (reference sequence). The ends lost 3 bases at V and 5 bases at J; junction bases unmatched: 3. This CDR3 spans 14 amino acids. CDR3 in DNA: TGTGCCAGTAGTATCAGGACAGGGGGGTATGGCTACACCTTC. Translating it yields CASSIRTGGYGYTF.

The rearrangement joins TRBV6-1 to TRBJ2-7, with D hard to call. The CDR3 contains 12 residues. CDR1 is MNHNS, CDR2 SASEGT, per germline. Trimming removed 0 bases at V and 6 bases at J, with 6 bases between. The CDR3 region has the DNA TGTGCCAGCAGTGAAGCCCCTCTCGAGCAGTACTTC. This gives the protein CASSEAPLEQYF.

This chain uses TRBV2 with TRBJ1-2; the D gene is possibly TRBD1 (5 bases). V shed 5 bases and J shed 4 bases, with 14 bases lying between them. The CDR3 totals 14 residues. In germline, CDR1 is SNHLY, CDR2 FYNNEI. The CDR3 coding sequence is TGTGCCAGCAGTATCCGAGCGCAGGGCTATGGCTACACCTTC. It yields the protein CASSIRAQGYGYTF.

The table lists this clone with a few counts. J is TRBJ1-2 and V is TRBV29-1, with a tentative D call TRBD1 (6 bases). The CDR3 runs 11 residues. Trimming took 4 bases from V and 4 from J, leaving 7 bases between them. Germline V lookup: CDR1 SQVTM, CDR2 ANQGSEA. The CDR3 reads CSVGTVYGYTF. The CDR3 coding sequence is TGCAGCGTTGGGACAGTCTATGGCTACACCTTC.

This clone was seen only once. The rearrangement uses TRBV6-5 and TRBJ2-7; D gene ambiguous. The germline V gene has CDR1 MNHEY and CDR2 SVGAGI. The CDR3 contains 16 residues. V lost 3 bases to trimming and J lost 5 bases, with 20 bases between them. This chain's CDR3 is CASSYRRTKPKDEQYF. The CDR3 DNA sequence: TGTGCCAGCAGTTATCGACGAACCAAACCAAAGGACGAGCAGTACTTC.

This chain links TRBV6-5 with TRBJ2-7; D tentatively fits TRBD1 or TRBD2 (6 bases each). The germline V and J ends were trimmed by 5 bases and 2 bases, with 13 bases remaining between them. This CDR3 comprises 14 residues. Germline V gives CDR1 MNHEY, CDR2 SVGAGI. CDR3 protein: CASSRGTLTYEQYF. Written as DNA, the CDR3 is TGTGCCAGCAGTAGGGGGACTCTTACCTACGAGCAGTACTTC.

The chain has TRBV7-6 and TRBJ2-7; 11 nucleotides align to TRBD1. Germline lookup yields CDR1 SGHVS and CDR2 FNYEAQ. After removal of 3 bases from V and 4 bases from J, the junction contained 2 bases not matched to a gene. The CDR3 covers 14 residues. This CDR3 is CASSFRDRGYEQYF. The DNA for the CDR3 is TGTGCCAGCAGCTTTCGGGACAGGGGGTACGAGCAGTACTTC.

The chain uses TRBV5-6 and TRBJ1-1; D gene unclear. The CDR3 has 12 residues. Germline V gene lookup returns CDR1 SGHDT and CDR2 YYEEEE. The V gene lost 0 bases and the J gene lost 7 bases, with 7 bases spanning the gap. The CDR3 is CASSLELREAFF. In DNA form, the CDR3 reads TGTGCCAGCAGCTTGGAATTACGTGAAGCTTTCTTT.

This clone turned up a few times. The rearrangement uses TRBV7-2 and TRBJ1-2; D gene uncertain. This CDR3 comprises 14 residues. V was clipped by 2 bases and J by 1 base, with 8 bases between them. The germline V gene has CDR1 SGHTA and CDR2 FQGNSA. CDR3 region: CASSLNKFNYGYTF. Written as DNA, the CDR3 is TGTGCCAGCAGCTTAAACAAGTTTAACTATGGCTACACCTTC. Complete variable domain (other parts from reference TRBV7-2 and TRBJ1-2): GAGVSQSPSNKVTEKGKDVELRCDPISGHTALYWYRQSLGQGLEFLIYFQGNSAPDKSGLPSDRFSAERTGGSVSTLTIQRTQQEDSAVYLCASSLNKFNYGYTFGSGTRLTVV.

This clone was observed a handful of times. The chain has TRBV7-3 and TRBJ2-3, with D perhaps matching TRBD2 (5 bases). Germline CDR1 and CDR2: SGHTA and FQGTGA. There are 15 residues in the CDR3. The V gene lost 4 bases and the J gene lost 0 bases, with 11 bases spanning the gap. The CDR3 here is CASSWAGESTDTQYF. The CDR3 DNA is TGTGCCAGCAGCTGGGCCGGGGAGAGCACAGATACGCAGTATTTT.

On this clone itself: The junction differs from germline at one of its ends, possibly a read error. The gene calls are TRBV7-7 and TRBJ2-5; D might be TRBD1 (6 bases). Germline CDR1 is SSHAT and CDR2 is FNYEAQ (reference sequence). The CDR3 length is 13 residues. The CDR3 sequence: CASSSGQQETQYF. The CDR3 DNA sequence: TGTGCTAGCAGCTCCGGACAGCAAGAGACCCAGTACTTC.

The chain employs TRBV6-6 and TRBJ2-2; 8 bases align to TRBD2. The trim removed 6 bases at V and 2 bases at J, leaving 5 bases unmatched. From germline, CDR1 is MNHNY and CDR2 SVGAGI (reference sequence). The CDR3 loop spans 15 amino acids. The chain's CDR3 is CASRRSGGNTGELFF. The DNA for the CDR3 is TGTGCCAGCAGAAGGAGCGGGGGTAACACCGGGGAGCTGTTTTTT.

The rearrangement joins TRBV4-2 to TRBJ1-2; tentatively, D is TRBD1 (6 bases). CDR3 length: 14 amino acids. CDR1 and CDR2 (germline): LGHNA, YNFKEQ. V dropped 1 base and J dropped 2 bases, with 8 bases sitting between them. CDR3 coding DNA: TGTGCCAGCAGCCAAGCGGGGGCCAACTATGGCTACACCTTC. Protein sequence: CASSQAGANYGYTF.